What follows are 20 T cell receptor beta chains derived from one specimen sequenced in a study of shared clonotypes between healthy human individuals. The protocol was immunoSEQ multiplex PCR, while the TCRdb copy is restricted to in-frame clones and leaves out a portion. The data show under 600,000 clones, with approximately 95% seen just once and under 0.065% held by the top ten. Sequencing used naive CD4+ T cells sorted from blood. Noted subset: CD45RA+ positively selected. These receptors were taken from a woman between 25 and 40 years old in good health.

This sequence joins TRBV11-1 and TRBJ2-1; 8 positions match TRBD2. The J segment lost 7 bases and the V segment lost 4 bases, leaving 9 bases of the junction unmatched. CDR1 SGHAT and CDR2 FQDESV come from the germline V gene (reference sequence). This CDR3 comprises 15 residues. CDR3 loop: CASSSRRGLVNEQFF. The CDR3 DNA sequence: TGTGCCAGCAGCTCCCGGCGGGGACTAGTGAATGAGCAGTTCTTC.

The gene calls are TRBV19 and TRBJ2-7; the D is unclear. This CDR3 has 16 residues. V was pared by 4 bases and J by 3 bases, with 19 bases between. From germline, CDR1 is LNHDA and CDR2 SQIVND (reference sequence). In DNA form, the CDR3 reads TGTGCCAGTAGTACTGATGGACGACGTGTAATCTACGAGCAGTACTTC. Protein: CASSTDGRRVIYEQYF. The variable domain in full, completed from reference TRBV19 and TRBJ2-7, reads DGGITQSPKYLFRKEGQNVTLSCEQNLNHDAMYWYRQDPGQGLRLIYYSQIVNDFQKGDIAEGYSVSREKKESFPLTVTSAQKNPTAFYLCASSTDGRRVIYEQYFGPGTRLTVT.

V and J are TRBV19 and TRBJ2-1, with TRBD2 as a possible D gene (5 bases). This CDR3 contains 16 residues. Looked up from germline, CDR1 is LNHDA and CDR2 is SQIVND (reference sequence). V lost 1 base and J 7 bases, leaving 17 bases between the germline ends. CDR3 nucleotide sequence: TGTGCCAGTAGTATAGTTCCCCGACCGGGGATAAATGAGCAGTTCTTC. It yields the protein CASSIVPRPGINEQFF. The whole variable domain, remainder taken from reference TRBV19 and TRBJ2-1, is DGGITQSPKYLFRKEGQNVTLSCEQNLNHDAMYWYRQDPGQGLRLIYYSQIVNDFQKGDIAEGYSVSREKKESFPLTVTSAQKNPTAFYLCASSIVPRPGINEQFFGPGTRLTVL.

The V call is TRBV27, the J call TRBJ1-1; D possibly corresponds to TRBD1 (5 bases). The V gene's germline CDR1 is MNHEY and CDR2 SMNVEV (reference sequence). This CDR3 contains 17 residues. Trimming cost V 6 bases and J 0 bases, with 20 bases left between them. CDR3 sequence (DNA): TGTGCCAGCAGGACAGTCGGAGGGCTTTGGGTGAACACTGAAGCTTTCTTT. Protein sequence: CASRTVGGLWVNTEAFF.

The chain couples TRBV7-9 to TRBJ2-7; D remains ambiguous. The V gene's germline CDR1 is SEHNR and CDR2 FQNEAQ (reference sequence). The CDR3 consists of 14 residues. V was clipped by 1 base and J by 1 base, with 8 bases between them. The chain's CDR3 is CASSLGGGSYEQYF. CDR3 DNA sequence: TGTGCCAGCAGCTTAGGAGGCGGATCCTACGAGCAGTACTTC.

CDR3 residues: CASSPRTANYGYTF. CDR3 sequence (DNA): TGTGCCAGCAGTCCCCGGACAGCTAACTATGGCTACACCTTC. The V gene is TRBV28, the J gene TRBJ1-2; D may be TRBD1 (6 bases). Trimming removed 5 bases at V and 0 bases at J, with 10 bases between. Germline V gene data show CDR1 as MDHEN and CDR2 as SYDVKM. The CDR3 sequence is 14 residues long.

The V gene is TRBV5-1, the J gene TRBJ1-3; no clear D gene. The germline V and J ends were trimmed by 6 bases and 4 bases, with 5 bases remaining between them. Per germline, CDR1 SGHRS and CDR2 YFSETQ. The CDR3 is made up of 11 amino acids. Here the CDR3 DNA reads TGCGCCAGCACACAGGGAAACACCATATATTTT. This translates into CASTQGNTIYF.

The chain combines TRBV5-4 with TRBJ1-2; D is uncertain. The V end lost 3 bases, the J end lost 4 bases, and 10 bases lay between the germline ends. Germline lookup yields CDR1 SGHNT and CDR2 YYREEE (reference sequence). CDR3 length: 13 residues. The CDR3 nucleotides read TGTGCCAGCAGCTCCCCCGGGGTCTATGGCTACACCTTC. It translates to CASSSPGVYGYTF.

This chain connects TRBV5-5 to TRBJ1-3; D call uncertain. The CDR3 totals 14 residues. CDR1 and CDR2 (germline): SGHKS, YYEKEE (reference sequence). V lost 6 bases and J lost 3, with 13 bases in between. CDR3 DNA sequence: TGTGCCAGCACTGTGATAGCGGGTGGAAACACCATATATTTT. This translates into CASTVIAGGNTIYF.

This chain connects TRBV5-5 to TRBJ2-7; 7 positions match TRBD1. Germline CDR1 is SGHKS and CDR2 is YYEKEE (reference sequence). V dropped 4 bases and J dropped 3; count of bases not matched to a gene: 7. The CDR3 extends over 14 amino acids. CDR3 DNA: TGTGCCAGCAGCCCCGGGACAGCAAGCTACGAGCAGTACTTC. Protein: CASSPGTASYEQYF.

This chain connects TRBV7-9 to TRBJ1-5, with D uncertain. Germline V CDR1 and CDR2: SEHNR, FQNEAQ (reference sequence). V was clipped by 4 bases and J by 0 bases, with 7 bases between them. The CDR3 consists of 14 residues. In nucleotides, the CDR3 is TGTGCCAGCAGCTCAGAGGGTAGCAATCAGCCCCAGCATTTT. The encoded protein is CASSSEGSNQPQHF.

This chain links TRBV6-1 with TRBJ2-7, with 9 nucleotides matching TRBD1. Germline loops: CDR1 MNHNS, CDR2 SASEGT. With V trimmed by 4 bases and J by 4 bases, 14 bases remained unmatched. The CDR3 totals 17 residues. CDR3 in amino acids: CASSVNPGTGKSYEQYF. For the CDR3, the DNA is TGTGCCAGCAGTGTAAATCCCGGGACAGGGAAAAGTTACGAGCAGTACTTC.

V is TRBV20-1 and J is TRBJ2-4; D ambiguous. Trimming took 0 bases from V and 9 from J, leaving 6 bases between them. Germline V CDR1 and CDR2: DFQATT, SNEGSKA (reference sequence). The CDR3 extends over 11 amino acids. This CDR3 is CSARDFPIQYF. Here the CDR3 DNA reads TGCAGTGCTAGAGATTTCCCCATTCAGTACTTC.

This chain joins TRBV19 and TRBJ1-4; TRBD1 is a possible D gene (5 bases). The V end lost 9 bases, the J end lost 9 bases, and 20 bases lay between the germline ends. CDR1 is LNHDA and CDR2 is SQIVND in the germline V gene (reference sequence). The CDR3 spans 14 residues. CDR3 residues: CASHPQGSVKKLFF. As DNA, the CDR3 is TGTGCCAGCCACCCCCAGGGATCGGTGAAAAAACTGTTTTTT.

This chain joins TRBV28 and TRBJ1-6; D perhaps matches TRBD1 (6 bases). Looked up from germline, CDR1 is MDHEN and CDR2 is SYDVKM. Between the trimmed V and J ends, which lost 4 bases and 10 bases, there was a span of 11 bases. CDR3 size: 13 residues. CDR3 in amino acids: CASSSGQGSPLHF. CDR3 DNA: TGTGCCAGCAGTTCGGGACAAGGATCACCCCTCCACTTT.

The chain has TRBV19 and TRBJ2-3; 7 positions agree with TRBD1. This CDR3 region has 15 residues. The junction had 9 bases not matched to a gene; V was cut back by 8 bases and J by 1 base. Germline V CDR1 and CDR2: LNHDA, SQIVND (reference sequence). CDR3 DNA sequence: TGTGCCAGTCAGCCCGGGACAGCTCGCACAGATACGCAGTATTTT. Its translation: CASQPGTARTDTQYF.

V is TRBV18 and J is TRBJ2-3; 14 bases agree with TRBD2. Germline assignment: CDR1 KGHSH and CDR2 LQKENI. Unmatched junction bases numbered 12, after V lost 5 bases and J lost 2 bases. This CDR3 comprises 19 residues. The CDR3 DNA is TGTGCCAGCTCAGATAGGACTAGCGGGAGGACCCTAATCACAGATACGCAGTATTTT. Encoded protein: CASSDRTSGRTLITDTQYF.

This clone was found once. V usage is TRBV2 and J usage is TRBJ2-1; 8 bases align to TRBD1. V lost 7 bases, J lost 4 bases, and 6 bases stayed unmatched. The CDR3 runs to 14 residues. Germline V gene sequence: CDR1 SNHLY, CDR2 FYNNEI. CDR3 DNA sequence: TGTGCCAGCAAGACACGGACAGGGTACAATGAGCAGTTCTTC. Its protein is CASKTRTGYNEQFF.

The CDR3 sequence: CASSPGQVSNQPQHF. CDR3 DNA sequence: TGTGCCAGCTCACCGGGACAGGTTAGCAATCAGCCCCAGCATTTT. The chain uses TRBV18 and TRBJ1-5, with 8 bases lining up with TRBD1. Germline CDR1 KGHSH, CDR2 LQKENI. With V trimmed by 3 bases and J by 0 bases, 1 base remained unmatched. There are 15 residues in the CDR3.

This rearrangement joins TRBV7-8 to TRBJ2-2; D may be TRBD2 (5 bases). Germline V gene data show CDR1 as SGHVS and CDR2 as FQNEAQ. With 7 bases removed from V and 6 bases from J, the gap between germline ends came to 9 bases. The CDR3 extends over 12 amino acids. CDR3 in amino acids: CASKRRAGELFF. Written as DNA, the CDR3 is TGTGCCAGCAAGCGGCGGGCCGGGGAGCTGTTTTTT.